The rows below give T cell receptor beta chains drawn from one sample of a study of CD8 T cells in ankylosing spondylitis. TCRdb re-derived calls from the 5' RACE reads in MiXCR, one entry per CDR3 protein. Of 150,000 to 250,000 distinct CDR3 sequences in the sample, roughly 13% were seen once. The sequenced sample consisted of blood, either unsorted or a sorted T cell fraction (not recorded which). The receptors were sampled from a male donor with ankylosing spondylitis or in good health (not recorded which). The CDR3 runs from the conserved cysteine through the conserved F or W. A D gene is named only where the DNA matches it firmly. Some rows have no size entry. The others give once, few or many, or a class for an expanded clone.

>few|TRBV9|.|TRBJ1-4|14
TGTGCCAGCAGCGCCTTTGCAACTAATGAAAAACTGTTTTTT
CASSAFATNEKLFF
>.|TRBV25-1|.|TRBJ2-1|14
TGTGCCAGCAGCGGGGTAAAATTTGACAATGAGCAGTTCTTC
CASSGVKFDNEQFF
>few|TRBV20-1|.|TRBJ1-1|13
TGCAGTGCTAGAGATCAAGGGAACACTGAAGCTTTCTTT
CSARDQGNTEAFF
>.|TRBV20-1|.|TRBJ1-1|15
TGCAGTGCTAGAGATGACAGGACCATGAACACTGAAGCTTTCTTT
CSARDDRTMNTEAFF
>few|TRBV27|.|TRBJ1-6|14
TGTGCCAGCAGTTTCGGACCCCTTGGGACACCCCTCCACTTT
CASSFGPLGTPLHF
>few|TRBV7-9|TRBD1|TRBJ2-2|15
TGTGCCAGCATTGTGACAGGGGGGAACACCGGGGAGCTGTTTTTT
CASIVTGGNTGELFF
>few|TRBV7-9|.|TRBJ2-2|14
TGTGCCAGCAGCACATCTACGTGGACCGGGGAGCTGTTTTTT
CASSTSTWTGELFF
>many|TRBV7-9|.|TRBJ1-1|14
TGTGCCAGCAGCTCAACAGGGAGTATTACTGAAGCTTTCTTT
CASSSTGSITEAFF
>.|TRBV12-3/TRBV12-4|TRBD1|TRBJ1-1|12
TGTGCCACCGGACAGGGGAACACTGAAGCTTTCTTT
CATGQGNTEAFF
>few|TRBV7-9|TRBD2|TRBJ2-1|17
TGTGCCAGCAGCTTACCCAGACTAGCGGGGGACTACAATGAGCAGTTCTTC
CASSLPRLAGDYNEQFF
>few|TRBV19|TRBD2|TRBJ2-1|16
TGTGCCAGTAGTATCGGGACTAGCGGGGGGGCCAATGAGCAGTTCTTC
CASSIGTSGGANEQFF
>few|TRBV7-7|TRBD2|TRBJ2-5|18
TGTGCCAGCAGCTTATCCCGCCCCAGCGGGGGTAATCAAGAGACCCAGTACTTC
CASSLSRPSGGNQETQYF
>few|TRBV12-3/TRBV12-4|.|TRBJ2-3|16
TGTGCCAGCAGTTTGGAAGGGGACCCCCGCACAGATACGCAGTATTTT
CASSLEGDPRTDTQYF
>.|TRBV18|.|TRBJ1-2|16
TGTGCCAGCTCACCCTCGGTCGGAGAAACTAACTATGGCTACACCTTC
CASSPSVGETNYGYTF
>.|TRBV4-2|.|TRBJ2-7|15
TGTGCCAGCAGCCAGGAACCGGGACTGCCAGACGAGCAGTACTTC
CASSQEPGLPDEQYF
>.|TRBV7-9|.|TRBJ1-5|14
TGTGCCAGCAGCACTGTTGGGACCGGGGAGCCCCAGCATTTT
CASSTVGTGEPQHF
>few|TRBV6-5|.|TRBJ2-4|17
TGTGCCAGCAGATTAGACCGCGCCACCTGGACCAAAAACATTCAGTACTTC
CASRLDRATWTKNIQYF
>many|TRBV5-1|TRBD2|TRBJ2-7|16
TGCGCCAGCAGCGCCCCCGGGGGGACGGACATCTACGAGCAGTACTTC
CASSAPGGTDIYEQYF
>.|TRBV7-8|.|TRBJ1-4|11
TGTGCCAGCAGGCAGCGAGAAAAACTGTTTTTT
CASRQREKLFF
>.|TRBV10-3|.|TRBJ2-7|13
TGTGCCATCAGTGAACCGCCAGAGTACGAGCAGTACTTC
CAISEPPEYEQYF
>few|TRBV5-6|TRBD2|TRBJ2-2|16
TGTGCCAGCAGCCCCCTACTAGCGGGAGCAACCGGGGAGCTGTTTTTT
CASSPLLAGATGELFF
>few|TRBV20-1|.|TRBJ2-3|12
TGCAGTGCTAGGGCAGGGGCAGATACGCAGTATTTT
CSARAGADTQYF
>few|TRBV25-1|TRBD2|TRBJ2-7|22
TGTGCCAGCAGTGAATCACCCTCCTACACGACTAGCGGGAGATACGGGACCCTCGAGCAGTACTTC
CASSESPSYTTSGRYGTLEQYF
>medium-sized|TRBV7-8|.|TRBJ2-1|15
TGTGCCAGCAGCCCCCCCGGGACGCCTTACAATGAGCAGTTCTTC
CASSPPGTPYNEQFF
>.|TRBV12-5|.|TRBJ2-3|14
TGTGCTAGTGGTCGACCGGGACCTAGGGATACGCAGTATTTT
CASGRPGPRDTQYF
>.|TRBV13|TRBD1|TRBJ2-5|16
TGTGCCAGCAGCTTAGATCCACAGGGGCTGGGTGAGACCCAGTACTTC
CASSLDPQGLGETQYF
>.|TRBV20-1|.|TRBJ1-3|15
TGCAGTGCTAGTTCAAGGGGGAACCAGGAAAACACCATATATTTT
CSASSRGNQENTIYF
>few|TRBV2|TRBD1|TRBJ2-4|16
TGTGCCAGCAGTGGTACAGGGGGTTCCCTCCAAAACATTCAGTACTTC
CASSGTGGSLQNIQYF